This is a list of T cell receptor beta chains from one sample in a study of blood T cell repertoires in COVID-19. Sequencing used immunoSEQ multiplex PCR; TCRdb keeps in-frame clones, though not all of them. The table includes some 250,000 clones, around 82% detected once. Sequencing was carried out using peripheral blood. These receptors all stem from a woman under 30 with acute or convalescent COVID-19. Both conserved end residues are part of each CDR3. D genes are given only for firm matches. Clone size is shown for a subset of rows, as once, few, many or a class of expanded clone.

D | J | size | V | DNA | CDR3
TRBD1 | TRBJ1-5 | - | TRBV5-6 | TGTGCCAGCAGCTTCGGACAGGTGGGTCAGCCCCAGCATTTT | CASSFGQVGQPQHF
TRBD1 | TRBJ1-2 | - | TRBV7-9 | TGTGCCAGCAGCTTAGCGACCACAGGGGGCTATGGCTACACCTTC | CASSLATTGGYGYTF
TRBD2 | TRBJ2-1 | - | TRBV7-2 | TGTGCCAGCAGCCTAGGGACTAGCGGGAGGGATGAGCAGTTCTTC | CASSLGTSGRDEQFF
- | TRBJ2-1 | - | TRBV7-3 | TGTGCCAGCAGCCCAAAAGGGGGTTACAATGAGCAGTTCTTC | CASSPKGGYNEQFF
- | TRBJ1-5 | once | TRBV28 | TGTGCCAGCAGTCCGTCGGACAGACTGGTACAGCCCCAGCATTTT | CASSPSDRLVQPQHF
- | TRBJ2-7 | - | TRBV30 | TGTGCCTGGACACAGTCTTCCTACGAGCAGTACTTC | CAWTQSSYEQYF
TRBD2 | TRBJ2-7 | - | TRBV10-3 | TGTGCCATCAGTGACGCTTTGACTAGCGGGAGCTTTGGGCACGAGCAGTACTTC | CAISDALTSGSFGHEQYF
- | TRBJ1-3 | - | TRBV9 | TGTGCCAGCAGCCACAGCTCTGGAAACACCATATATTTT | CASSHSSGNTIYF
- | TRBJ1-4 | - | TRBV30 | TGTGCCTGGAGTCGGGGGAGACCTGAAAAACTGTTTTTT | CAWSRGRPEKLFF
TRBD2 | TRBJ2-3 | - | TRBV19 | TGTGCCAGTAGTTTCAGACTAGCGGGATGGACAGATACGCAGTATTTT | CASSFRLAGWTDTQYF
- | TRBJ1-5 | - | TRBV30 | TGTGCCTGGAGTGTCGGTGGTAATCAGCCCCAGCATTTT | CAWSVGGNQPQHF
TRBD1 | TRBJ2-7 | - | TRBV5-5 | TGTGCCAGCAGCTTCTATTCGGGACAGGGAGTCGAGCAGTACTTC | CASSFYSGQGVEQYF
- | TRBJ1-5 | - | TRBV12-5 | TGTGCTAGTGGTTTGGCCCTGCAGGGCAATCAGCCCCAGCATTTT | CASGLALQGNQPQHF
TRBD1 | TRBJ2-2 | - | TRBV9 | TGTGCCAGCAGCGTCGATACAGGGGGCGCCGCCGGGGAGCTGTTTTTT | CASSVDTGGAAGELFF
- | TRBJ1-6 | few | TRBV30 | TGTGCCAGAAAAGACAGGACGAATTCACCCCTCCACTTT | CARKDRTNSPLHF
- | TRBJ2-7 | few | TRBV29-1 | TGCAGCGCCTCACTAACAGGGTTACACGAGCAGTACTTC | CSASLTGLHEQYF
TRBD2 | TRBJ2-3 | - | TRBV19 | TGTGCCAGTACCCCGGGCGGGAGGGCCCGTGCTAGCACAGATACGCAGTATTTT | CASTPGGRARASTDTQYF
TRBD1 | TRBJ1-2 | - | TRBV5-1 | TGCGCCAGCAGCGCGACAGGGGACGATGGCTACACCTTC | CASSATGDDGYTF
- | TRBJ1-1 | - | TRBV3-1/TRBV3-2 | TGTGCCAGCAGCCTACAGGGCTATGAAGCTTTCTTT | CASSLQGYEAFF
- | TRBJ2-7 | - | TRBV9 | TGTGCCAGCAGCGTAGGTCTAGGGGTGGCCTACGAGCAGTACTTC | CASSVGLGVAYEQYF
TRBD2 | TRBJ2-1 | - | TRBV6-1 | TGTGCCAGCAGTGAAAGGGGGGTAGCGGGAGTGAAGGAGCAGTTCTTC | CASSERGVAGVKEQFF
- | TRBJ2-3 | - | TRBV19 | TGTGCCAGTAGTATCAGCCTAGCAATTAATTCAGATACGCAGTATTTT | CASSISLAINSDTQYF
- | TRBJ1-1 | - | TRBV5-5 | TGTGCCAGCAGCTTGAGTAGGCAGACAAACACTGAAGCTTTCTTT | CASSLSRQTNTEAFF
- | TRBJ2-4 | - | TRBV6-2/TRBV6-3 | TGTGCCAGCAGTTACTTGGGGCCTAGTGACATTCAGTACTTC | CASSYLGPSDIQYF
TRBD1 | TRBJ1-5 | once | TRBV27 | TGTGCCAGCAGTTTAGGCAGGGGGCATCAGCCCCAGCATTTT | CASSLGRGHQPQHF
- | TRBJ1-1 | many | TRBV6-5 | TGTGCCACCCTACCGGACACTGAAGCTTTCTTT | CATLPDTEAFF
TRBD2 | TRBJ2-7 | - | TRBV5-6 | TGTGCCAGCAGCATTAGCGGGAGATGGTCCTACGAGCAGTACTTC | CASSISGRWSYEQYF
- | TRBJ2-5 | - | TRBV5-6 | TGTGCCAGCAGCTTGGCTCCGGCGGGGGAGACCCAGTACTTC | CASSLAPAGETQYF
TRBD1 | TRBJ1-5 | - | TRBV4-2 | TGTGCCAGCAGCCAAGATACGTTACAGGGGAAGGGTTTTCAGCCCCAGCATTTT | CASSQDTLQGKGFQPQHF
TRBD2 | TRBJ2-7 | - | TRBV6-6 | TGTGCCAGCACCCCTTACCTGACTAGCGGGGGATACGAGCAGTACTTC | CASTPYLTSGGYEQYF
TRBD1 | TRBJ1-4 | - | TRBV15 | TGTGCCACCAGCAGAGGCCAGACAGGGAATCGGGAAAAACTGTTTTTT | CATSRGQTGNREKLFF